A few counts support the clone carrying this TCR beta chain. Scientists sequenced DNA from unsorted PBMC on ten immunoSEQ deep assay plates. Some clones are missing from TCRdb's copy, which holds only in-frame ones; the method was immunoSEQ multiplex PCR. The sample consists of about half a million clones, 81% of them appearing once. The sample comes from a study of shared clonotypes between healthy human individuals. Around 82 million PBMCs supplied genomic DNA for unsorted samples. CDR1 is LGHNA, CDR2 YSLEER, per germline. The CDR3 runs 18 residues. V gave up 0 bases and J gave up 3 bases, with 17 bases separating them.

The sequencing sample was made of PBMCs. This rearrangement joins TRBV4-3 to TRBJ2-2; D perhaps matches TRBD1 (5 bases). This TCR was sampled from a woman aged 40-49 years in good health. Some clones in this sample may be carry-over from other donors' samples. CDR3 sequence (DNA): TGCGCCAGCAGCCAAGATGGTAGGGCAGGGTTGCACACCGGGGAGCTGTTTTTT. It yields the protein CASSQDGRAGLHTGELFF.